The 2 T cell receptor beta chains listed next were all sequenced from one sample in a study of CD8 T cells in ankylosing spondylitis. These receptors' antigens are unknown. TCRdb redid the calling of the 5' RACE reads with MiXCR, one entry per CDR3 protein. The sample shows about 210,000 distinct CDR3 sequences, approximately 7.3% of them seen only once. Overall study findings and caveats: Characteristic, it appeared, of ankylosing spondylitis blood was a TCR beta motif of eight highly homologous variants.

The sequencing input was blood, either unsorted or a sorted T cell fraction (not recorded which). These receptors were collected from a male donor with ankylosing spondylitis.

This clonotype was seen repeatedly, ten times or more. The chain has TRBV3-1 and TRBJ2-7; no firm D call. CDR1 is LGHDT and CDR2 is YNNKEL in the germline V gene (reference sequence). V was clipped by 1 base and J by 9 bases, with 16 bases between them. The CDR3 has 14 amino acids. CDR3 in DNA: TGTGCCAGCAGCCAAGGACTGGCGGTTACTTGGCAGTACTTC. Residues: CASSQGLAVTWQYF.

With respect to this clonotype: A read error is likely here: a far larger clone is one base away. The CDR3 sequence: CASSGRNAEAFF. The CDR3 DNA follows: TGCGCCAGCAGCGGTAGGAACGCTGAAGCTTTCTTT. The chain employs TRBV4-3 and TRBJ1-1, with D uncertain. This CDR3 spans 12 amino acids. The germline V gene encodes CDR1 LGHNA and CDR2 YSLEER.